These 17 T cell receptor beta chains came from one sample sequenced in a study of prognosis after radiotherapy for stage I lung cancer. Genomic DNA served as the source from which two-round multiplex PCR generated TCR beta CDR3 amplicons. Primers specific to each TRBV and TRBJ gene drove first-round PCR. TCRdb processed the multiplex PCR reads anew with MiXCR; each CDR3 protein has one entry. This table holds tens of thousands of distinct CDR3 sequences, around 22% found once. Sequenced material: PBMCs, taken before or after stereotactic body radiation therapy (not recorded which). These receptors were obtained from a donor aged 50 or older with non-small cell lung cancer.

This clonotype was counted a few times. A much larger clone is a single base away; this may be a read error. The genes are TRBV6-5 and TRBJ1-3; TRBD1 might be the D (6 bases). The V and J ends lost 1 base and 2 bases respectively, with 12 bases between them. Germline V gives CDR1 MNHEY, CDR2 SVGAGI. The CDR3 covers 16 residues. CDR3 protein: CASSYLRQATGNTIYF. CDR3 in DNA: TGTGCCAGCAGTTACTTAAGACAGGCGACTGGAAACACCATATATTTT.

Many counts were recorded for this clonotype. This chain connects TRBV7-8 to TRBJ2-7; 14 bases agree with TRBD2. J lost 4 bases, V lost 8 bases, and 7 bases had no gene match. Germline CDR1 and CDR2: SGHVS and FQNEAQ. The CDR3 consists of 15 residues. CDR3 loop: CASGLGTSGGYEQYF. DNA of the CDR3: TGTGCCAGCGGTTTAGGGACTAGCGGGGGTTACGAGCAGTACTTC.

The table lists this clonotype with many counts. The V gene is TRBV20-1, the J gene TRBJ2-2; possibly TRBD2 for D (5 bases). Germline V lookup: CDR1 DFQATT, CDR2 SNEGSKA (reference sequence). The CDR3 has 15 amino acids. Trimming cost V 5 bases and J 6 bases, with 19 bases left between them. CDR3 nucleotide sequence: TGCAGTGCTCACCCTAAGGACGAGGGAGCCGGGGAGCTGTTTTTT. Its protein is CSAHPKDEGAGELFF.

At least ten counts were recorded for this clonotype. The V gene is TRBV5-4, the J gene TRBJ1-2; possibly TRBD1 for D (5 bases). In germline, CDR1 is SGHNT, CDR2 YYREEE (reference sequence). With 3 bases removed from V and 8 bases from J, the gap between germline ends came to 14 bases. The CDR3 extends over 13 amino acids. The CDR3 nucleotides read TGTGCCAGCAGCTCTACAGGAGTCGGAGGCTACACCTTC. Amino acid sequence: CASSSTGVGGYTF.

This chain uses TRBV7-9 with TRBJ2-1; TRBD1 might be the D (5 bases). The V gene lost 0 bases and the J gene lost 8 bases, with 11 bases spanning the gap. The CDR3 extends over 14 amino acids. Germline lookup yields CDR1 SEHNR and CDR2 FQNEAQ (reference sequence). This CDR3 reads CASSLALDIDEQFF. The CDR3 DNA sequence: TGTGCCAGCAGCTTAGCCCTGGACATCGATGAGCAGTTCTTC.

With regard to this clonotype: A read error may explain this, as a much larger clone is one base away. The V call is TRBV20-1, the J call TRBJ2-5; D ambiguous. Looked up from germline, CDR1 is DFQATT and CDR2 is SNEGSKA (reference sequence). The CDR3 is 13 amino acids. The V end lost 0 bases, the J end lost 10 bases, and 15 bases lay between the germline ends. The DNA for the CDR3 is TGCAGTGCTAGAGATCCCCAGATGGGGAACCAGTACTTC. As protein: CSARDPQMGNQYF.

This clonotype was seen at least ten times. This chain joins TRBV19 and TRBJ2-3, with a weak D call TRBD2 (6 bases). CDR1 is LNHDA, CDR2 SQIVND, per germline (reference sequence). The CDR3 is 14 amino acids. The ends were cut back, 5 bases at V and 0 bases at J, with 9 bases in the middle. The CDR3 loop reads CASSWSGSTDTQYF. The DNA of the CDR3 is TGTGCCAGTAGTTGGAGCGGGAGCACAGATACGCAGTATTTT.

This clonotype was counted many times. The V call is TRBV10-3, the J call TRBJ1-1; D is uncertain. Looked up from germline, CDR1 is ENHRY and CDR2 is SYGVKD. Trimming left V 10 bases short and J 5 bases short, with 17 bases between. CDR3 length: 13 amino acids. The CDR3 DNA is TGTGCCACAAGTCGGTCCGCTGGGACTGAAGCTTTCTTT. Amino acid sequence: CATSRSAGTEAFF.

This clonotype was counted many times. CDR3 region: CASSGGGYGYTF. CDR3 DNA sequence: TGTGCCAGTAGTGGTGGGGGCTATGGCTACACCTTC. The rearrangement joins TRBV19 to TRBJ1-2, with D possibly being TRBD1 (5 bases). V lost 5 bases, J lost 4 bases, and 8 bases lay in between. This CDR3 is 12 amino acids long. CDR1 and CDR2 (germline): LNHDA, SQIVND (reference sequence). Using reference TRBV19 and TRBJ1-2 for the parts outside the CDR3, the full variable domain is DGGITQSPKYLFRKEGQNVTLSCEQNLNHDAMYWYRQDPGQGLRLIYYSQIVNDFQKGDIAEGYSVSREKKESFPLTVTSAQKNPTAFYLCASSGGGYGYTFGSGTRLTVV.

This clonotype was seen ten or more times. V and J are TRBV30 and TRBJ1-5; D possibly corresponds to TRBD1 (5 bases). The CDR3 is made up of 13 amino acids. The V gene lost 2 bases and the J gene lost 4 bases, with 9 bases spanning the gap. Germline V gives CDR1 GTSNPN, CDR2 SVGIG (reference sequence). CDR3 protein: CAWSMGVNQPQHF. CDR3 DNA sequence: TGTGCCTGGAGTATGGGGGTTAATCAGCCCCAGCATTTT.

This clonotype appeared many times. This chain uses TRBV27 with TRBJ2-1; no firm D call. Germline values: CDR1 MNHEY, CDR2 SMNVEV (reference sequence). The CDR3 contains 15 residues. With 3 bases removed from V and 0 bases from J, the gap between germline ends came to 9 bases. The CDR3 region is CASSFWPSSYNEQFF. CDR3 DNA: TGTGCCAGCAGTTTCTGGCCGAGCTCCTACAATGAGCAGTTCTTC.

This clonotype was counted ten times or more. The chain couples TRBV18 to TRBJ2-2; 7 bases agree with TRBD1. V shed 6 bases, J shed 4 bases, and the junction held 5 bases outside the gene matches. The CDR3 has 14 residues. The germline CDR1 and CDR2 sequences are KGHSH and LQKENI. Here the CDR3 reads CASSSGTATGELFF. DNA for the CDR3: TGTGCCAGCTCTTCCGGGACAGCCACCGGGGAGCTGTTTTTT.

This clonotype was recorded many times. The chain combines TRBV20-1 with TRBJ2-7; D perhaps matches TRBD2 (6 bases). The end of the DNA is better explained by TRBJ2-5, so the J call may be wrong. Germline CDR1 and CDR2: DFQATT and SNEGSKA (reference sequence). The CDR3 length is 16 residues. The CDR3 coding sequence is TGCAGTGCTGACACCGGGACCCATGGGGGGAGAGAGACCCAGTACTTC. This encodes CSADTGTHGGRETQYF.

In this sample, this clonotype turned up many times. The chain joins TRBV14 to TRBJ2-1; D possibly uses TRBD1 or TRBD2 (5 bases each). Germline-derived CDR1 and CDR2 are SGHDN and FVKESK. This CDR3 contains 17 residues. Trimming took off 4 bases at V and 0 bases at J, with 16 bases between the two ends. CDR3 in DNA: TGTGCCAGCAGCCGTGGGGCGGGCTCTAGCTCCTACAATGAGCAGTTCTTC. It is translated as CASSRGAGSSSYNEQFF.

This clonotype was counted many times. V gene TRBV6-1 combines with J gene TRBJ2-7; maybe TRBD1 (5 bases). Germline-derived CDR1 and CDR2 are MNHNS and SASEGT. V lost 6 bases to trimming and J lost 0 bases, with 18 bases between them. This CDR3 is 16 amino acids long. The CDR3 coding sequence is TGTGCCAGCAGCCGGCCACTCGACAGTATCTCCTACGAGCAGTACTTC. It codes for CASSRPLDSISYEQYF.

The CDR3 coding sequence is TGCGCCAGCAGCCAATTGGGGGGGCGCGGCCCTATTGATCAGCCCCAGCATTTT. Protein product: CASSQLGGRGPIDQPQHF. The chain couples TRBV4-1 to TRBJ1-5; D perhaps matches TRBD1 (6 bases). V was cut by 2 bases and J by 5 bases, with 22 bases left in between. CDR1 is MGHRA and CDR2 is YSYEKL in the germline V gene. The CDR3 consists of 18 residues.

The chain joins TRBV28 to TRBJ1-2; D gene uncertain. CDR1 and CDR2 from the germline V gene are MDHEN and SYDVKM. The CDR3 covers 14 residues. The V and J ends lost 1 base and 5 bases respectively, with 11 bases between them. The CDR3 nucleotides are TGTGCCAGCAGTTTATTGAGACTCGGATATGGCTACACCTTC. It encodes CASSLLRLGYGYTF.